This T cell receptor (beta chain) is drawn from a study of T cells in Graves' hyperthyroidism and ophthalmopathy. Study conclusions and caveats: Blood shared most expanded thyroid clonotypes above 0.001. The model anticipated ophthalmopathy a median around six months pre-onset.

Patients showing uncontrolled infection, other autoimmune disease, pregnancy or lactation were ineligible. The CDR3 runs 14 residues. Germline values: CDR1 DFQATT, CDR2 SNEGSKA (reference sequence). J gave up 2 bases and V 6 bases, and 5 bases lay outside the gene matches. What was amplified from RNA transcripts were TCR beta CDR3 regions. The study used the HTBI primer set for a first-round RT-PCR of the TCR CDR3. A single record per CDR3 protein comes from TCRdb applying MiXCR to the multiplex PCR reads. The profile shows about 710,000 distinct CDR3 sequences, 15% to 20% of them singletons. This clonotype was found many times. The target antigen is unknown.

The TCR comes from a man between 18 and 35 years old with Graves' hyperthyroidism. This chain connects TRBV20-1 to TRBJ2-1, with TRBD1 identical over 9 bases. Specimen: blood. CDR3 coding DNA: TGCAGTGCCCGGGACAGGGCCACCTACAATGAGCAGTTCTTC. Protein sequence: CSARDRATYNEQFF.